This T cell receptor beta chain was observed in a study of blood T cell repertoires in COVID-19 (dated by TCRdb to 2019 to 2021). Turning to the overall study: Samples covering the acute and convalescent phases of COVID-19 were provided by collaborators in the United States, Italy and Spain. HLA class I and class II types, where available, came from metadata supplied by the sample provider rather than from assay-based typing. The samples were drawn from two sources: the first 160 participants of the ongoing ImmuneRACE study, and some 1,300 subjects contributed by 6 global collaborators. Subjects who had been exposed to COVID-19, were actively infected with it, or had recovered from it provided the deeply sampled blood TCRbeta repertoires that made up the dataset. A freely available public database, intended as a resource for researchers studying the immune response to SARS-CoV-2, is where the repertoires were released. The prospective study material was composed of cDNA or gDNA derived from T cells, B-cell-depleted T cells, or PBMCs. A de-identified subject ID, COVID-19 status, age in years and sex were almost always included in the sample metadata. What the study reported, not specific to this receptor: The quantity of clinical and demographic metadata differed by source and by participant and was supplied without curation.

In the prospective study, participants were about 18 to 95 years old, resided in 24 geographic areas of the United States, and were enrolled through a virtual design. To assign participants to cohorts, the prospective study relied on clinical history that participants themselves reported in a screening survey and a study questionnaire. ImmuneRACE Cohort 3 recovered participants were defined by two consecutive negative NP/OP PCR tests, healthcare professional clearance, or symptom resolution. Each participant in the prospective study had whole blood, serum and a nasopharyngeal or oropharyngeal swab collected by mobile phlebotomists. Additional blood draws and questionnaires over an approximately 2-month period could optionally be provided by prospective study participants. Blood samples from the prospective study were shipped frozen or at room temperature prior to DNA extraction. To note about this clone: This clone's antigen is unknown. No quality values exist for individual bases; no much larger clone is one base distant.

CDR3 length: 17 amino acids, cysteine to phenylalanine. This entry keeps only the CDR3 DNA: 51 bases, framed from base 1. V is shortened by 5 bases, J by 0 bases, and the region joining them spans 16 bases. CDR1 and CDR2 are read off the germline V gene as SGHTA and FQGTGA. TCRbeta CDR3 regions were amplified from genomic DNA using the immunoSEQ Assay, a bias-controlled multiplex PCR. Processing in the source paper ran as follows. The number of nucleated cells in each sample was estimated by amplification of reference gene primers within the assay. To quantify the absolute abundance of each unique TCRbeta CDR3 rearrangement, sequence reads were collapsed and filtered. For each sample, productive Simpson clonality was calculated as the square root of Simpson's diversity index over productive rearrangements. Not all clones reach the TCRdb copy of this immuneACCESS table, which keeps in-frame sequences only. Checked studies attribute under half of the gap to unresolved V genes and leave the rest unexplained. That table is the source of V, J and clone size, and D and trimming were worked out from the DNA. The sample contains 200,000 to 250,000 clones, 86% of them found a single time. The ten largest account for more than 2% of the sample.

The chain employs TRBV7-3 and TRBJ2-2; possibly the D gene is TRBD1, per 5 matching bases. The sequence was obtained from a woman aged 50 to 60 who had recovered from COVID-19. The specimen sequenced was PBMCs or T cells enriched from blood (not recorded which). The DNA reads TGTGCCAGCAGCCCCCAATGGGGCATGCCGAACACCGGGGAGCTGTTTTTT. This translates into CASSPQWGMPNTGELFF.